These 20 T cell receptor beta chains originate from one sample sequenced in a study of post-analysis software for immune sequencing data. Regarding the study as a whole: Patients used several TRBV segments, including TRBV5-6, TRBV5-1 and TRBV20-1, more often than controls.

Their antigens remain unidentified. Tagging with unique molecular identifiers was a feature of the TCR beta cDNA libraries. TCRdb re-called the PCR reads through MiXCR, storing one row per CDR3 protein. Seen here are around 260,000 distinct CDR3 sequences, 36% observed once, and the top ten hold approximately 4.6%. Sequenced input: blood. These receptors were collected from a girl aged 10-17 years with multiple sclerosis.

A few counts support this clonotype. The chain has TRBV7-6 and TRBJ2-1, with D perhaps matching TRBD1 (6 bases). The CDR3 spans 16 residues. Deletions cut 5 bases from V and 0 bases from J, with 14 bases between. CDR1 is SGHVS, CDR2 FNYEAQ, per germline. This chain's CDR3 is CASSERGSTSYNEQFF. CDR3 sequence (DNA): TGTGCCAGCAGCGAGAGGGGGTCGACCTCCTACAATGAGCAGTTCTTC.

Remarks on this clonotype: A much larger clonotype is one base distant, so this may be a read error. This chain connects TRBV5-1 to TRBJ1-5; D is tentatively TRBD1 or TRBD2 (5 bases each). The J call may be incorrect, as the DNA end agrees better with TRBJ2-3. Per germline, CDR1 SGHRS and CDR2 YFSETQ. The CDR3 has 17 residues. The CDR3 reads CASSPGLIQGSNQPQYF. Written as DNA, the CDR3 is TGCGCCAGCAGCCCCGGACTGATCCAGGGTAGCAATCAGCCCCAGTATTTT.

This clonotype was seen many times. For the CDR3, the DNA is TGCGCCAGCAAAGGAGGGGCCGGGCTCCATGAGCAGTTCTTC. Encoded protein: CASKGGAGLHEQFF. The chain uses TRBV5-1 and TRBJ2-1; D is possibly TRBD2 (6 bases). The CDR3 is made up of 14 amino acids. V lost 6 bases to trimming and J lost 8 bases, with 18 bases between them. CDR1 and CDR2 from the germline V gene are SGHRS and YFSETQ.

This clonotype was detected a few times. This rearrangement joins TRBV5-1 to TRBJ1-1, with D possibly TRBD1 on 5 matching bases. CDR3 length: 16 amino acids. V was cut by 1 base and J by 1 base, with 14 bases left in between. Germline CDR1 and CDR2: SGHRS and YFSETQ. CDR3 protein: CASSLTSQRGNTEAFF. The CDR3 DNA follows: TGCGCCAGCAGCTTGACTTCACAGAGGGGGAACACTGAAGCTTTCTTT.

This clonotype was counted ten times or more. The chain combines TRBV25-1 with TRBJ2-6; D gene unclear. Germline CDR1 MGHDK, CDR2 SYGVNS. The V gene lost 3 bases and the J gene lost 0 bases, with 6 bases spanning the gap. There are 15 residues in the CDR3. In DNA, the CDR3 is TGTGCCAGCAGTGACAGGAGCTCTGGGGCCAACGTCCTGACTTTC. Protein product: CASSDRSSGANVLTF.

This clonotype was seen ten or more times. This CDR3 reads CASSDTGLAGANVLTF. The CDR3 region has the DNA TGTGCCAGCAGTGATACAGGGCTGGCTGGGGCCAACGTCCTGACTTTC. The chain recombines TRBV6-4 with TRBJ2-6; weak D call: TRBD1 (6 bases). The V end lost 3 bases, the J end lost 2 bases, and 11 bases lay between the germline ends. The CDR3 covers 16 residues. Germline-derived CDR1 and CDR2 are MRHNA and SNTAGT.

Only one count was recorded for this clonotype. A much larger clonotype is one base distant, so this may be a read error. The chain carries TRBV7-3 and TRBJ2-3; 11 bases align to TRBD2. Per the germline V gene, CDR1 is SGHTA and CDR2 is FQGTGA. The CDR3 contains 16 residues. CDR3 protein: CAGRTGASGRTDTQYF. Written as DNA, the CDR3 is TGTGCCGGCAGGACGGGGGCTAGCGGGAGGACAGATACGCAGTATTTT.

At least ten counts were recorded for this clonotype. The chain joins TRBV7-2 to TRBJ2-5; 9 positions match TRBD2. With 2 bases clipped from V and 0 bases from J, the junction kept 7 bases outside the gene matches. The CDR3 is 17 amino acids. In germline, CDR1 is SGHTA, CDR2 FQGNSA. CDR3 protein: CASSLRSSGGYQETQYF. The CDR3 region has the DNA TGTGCCAGCAGCTTACGTAGCAGCGGGGGGTACCAAGAGACCCAGTACTTC.

The sample holds a few counts of this clonotype. V gene TRBV6-5 combines with J gene TRBJ1-6; D is unclear. Germline V gene lookup returns CDR1 MNHEY and CDR2 SVGAGI. The V gene lost 5 bases and the J gene lost 9 bases, with 17 bases spanning the gap. The CDR3 consists of 15 residues. The CDR3 coding sequence is TGTGCCAGCAGTGCGGGTCAATTGCTGGGTTCACCCCTCCACTTT. Translation gives CASSAGQLLGSPLHF.

CDR3 in amino acids: CSARRGYDRTGELFF. The CDR3 nucleotides read TGCAGTGCTAGAAGGGGGTACGATAGGACCGGGGAGCTGTTTTTT. The chain is built from TRBV20-1 and TRBJ2-2; D perhaps matches TRBD1 (6 bases). The CDR3 runs to 15 residues. Germline V CDR1 and CDR2: DFQATT, SNEGSKA (reference sequence). V gave up 2 bases and J gave up 5 bases, with 15 bases separating them.

This clonotype came up many times. The chain joins TRBV5-1 to TRBJ2-1, with 11 nucleotides matching TRBD2. Looked up from germline, CDR1 is SGHRS and CDR2 is YFSETQ. The CDR3 totals 16 residues. The V gene end was trimmed by 0 bases and the J gene end by 7 bases; junction bases not matched to a gene: 6. The chain's CDR3 is CASSLAGSSGRNEQFF. The CDR3 coding sequence is TGCGCCAGCAGCTTGGCCGGGTCTAGCGGGAGGAATGAGCAGTTCTTC.

The chain recombines TRBV29-1 with TRBJ2-1; D perhaps matches TRBD1 (6 bases). This CDR3 contains 14 residues. V dropped 2 bases and J dropped 6 bases, with 14 bases sitting between them. Germline V gives CDR1 SQVTM, CDR2 ANQGSEA. CDR3 DNA sequence: TGCAGCGTTGAAATCCCGGGACACCTCAATGAGCAGTTCTTC. This translates into CSVEIPGHLNEQFF.

Ten or more counts support this clonotype. The rearrangement links TRBV5-8 to TRBJ2-3; tentative D call: TRBD1 (6 bases). V was clipped by 0 bases and J by 0 bases, with 8 bases between them. Looked up from germline, CDR1 is SGHTS and CDR2 is YDEGEE. This CDR3 region has 15 residues. The CDR3 loop reads CASSLGQGSTDTQYF. CDR3 DNA: TGTGCCAGCAGCTTGGGGCAGGGGAGCACAGATACGCAGTATTTT.

This clonotype has only one observation. The chain employs TRBV7-6 and TRBJ2-1; D is ambiguous. CDR1 and CDR2 (germline): SGHVS, FNYEAQ. The CDR3 loop spans 15 amino acids. V was pared by 1 base and J by 6 bases, with 13 bases between. The CDR3 coding sequence is TGTGCCAGCAGCTTAGGGGCGAATAGCCGCAATGAGCAGTTCTTC. It is translated as CASSLGANSRNEQFF.

This clonotype was detected many times. One junction end does not reproduce the germline sequence, and a read error may be involved. This chain uses TRBV6-2 or TRBV6-3 with TRBJ2-1, with a weak D call TRBD2 (5 bases). The CDR3 spans 11 residues. Germline CDR1 and CDR2: MNHEY and SVGEGT. CDR3 amino acids: CASSNSGEQFF. CDR3 in DNA: TGTGCCAGCAGTAACTCGGGAGAGCAGTTCTTC.

This clonotype was detected ten times or more. The CDR3 region has the DNA TGTGCCAGCAGCTTAGCGGGCACACGCGGATTAGCCAAAAACATTCAGTACTTC. Translation gives CASSLAGTRGLAKNIQYF. The rearrangement joins TRBV7-9 to TRBJ2-4; D is unresolved. Germline CDR1 reads SEHNR; CDR2 reads FQNEAQ (reference sequence). CDR3 size: 18 residues. Trimming took 0 bases from V and 0 from J, leaving 15 bases between them.

This clonotype was picked up a small number of times. Given a much more abundant clone one base away, this may be a read error. The CDR3 loop is CASSLGSPYQEAQYF. The CDR3 DNA follows: TGTGCCAGCAGTTTGGGATCGCCGTACCAAGAGGCCCAGTACTTC. V gene TRBV27 combines with J gene TRBJ2-5, with D uncertain. The CDR3 loop spans 15 amino acids. CDR1 MNHEY and CDR2 SMNVEV come from the germline V gene (reference sequence).

This clonotype was observed a handful of times. V usage is TRBV13 and J usage is TRBJ1-1; D is possibly TRBD1 (6 bases). This CDR3 region has 16 residues. In germline, CDR1 is PRHDT, CDR2 FYEKMQ (reference sequence). Trimming pared 1 base from V and 4 bases from J, leaving 16 bases between. The chain's CDR3 is CASSLAQGSWSTEAFF. The DNA of the CDR3 is TGTGCCAGCAGCTTAGCACAGGGTTCGTGGAGCACTGAAGCTTTCTTT.

This clonotype was observed a single time. The chain is built from TRBV15 and TRBJ2-5; 14 positions match TRBD2. With 2 bases clipped from V and 7 bases from J, the junction kept 9 bases outside the gene matches. This CDR3 region has 17 residues. Germline lookup yields CDR1 LNHNV and CDR2 YYDKDF (reference sequence). This CDR3 reads CATSRREGLAGDGTQYF. CDR3 DNA: TGTGCCACCAGCAGACGGGAGGGACTAGCGGGAGATGGGACCCAGTACTTC.

This clonotype appeared many times. This chain joins TRBV5-1 and TRBJ1-2, with D uncertain. The germline V and J ends were trimmed by 0 bases and 4 bases, with 13 bases remaining between them. Per germline, CDR1 SGHRS and CDR2 YFSETQ. This CDR3 has 15 amino acids. The DNA of the CDR3 is TGCGCCAGCAGCTTGGATGGCCAAGCGGTCTATGGCTACACCTTC. Translated: CASSLDGQAVYGYTF.